This TCR beta chain was captured in a study of cytomegalovirus exposure and HLA in healthy donors. The PCR employed 60 Vbeta primers together with 13 Jbeta primers. Sequencing was performed with immunoSEQ multiplex PCR; in TCRdb, only in-frame clones are kept and a portion is missing. This table holds about 140,000 clones, 70% to 85% found once. Overall study results and limits: Some V segments, including TRBV6-2 and TRBV6-3, were excluded as indistinguishable.

This clone occurred a few times. Its antigen is not identified. Germline V gene lookup returns CDR1 KGHSH and CDR2 LQKENI. V trimming: 3 bases; J trimming: 3 bases; junction bases outside the gene matches: 10. There are 17 residues in the CDR3. The sequence derives from a woman aged 40 to 49 in good health and CMV-seronegative. Sequencing was done on a sample of PBMCs. This chain links TRBV18 with TRBJ1-4, with TRBD1 matching over 7 bases. CDR3 DNA sequence: TGTGCCAGCTCACCCTACGTTGCCAGGGGGGCTAATGAAAAACTGTTTTTT. It translates to CASSPYVARGANEKLFF.